The entry below describes one T cell receptor beta chain. Unmatched junction bases numbered 2, after V lost 6 bases and J lost 7 bases. The CDR3 covers 12 residues. The germline gives CDR1 SNHLY, CDR2 FYNNEI. These data are taken from a study of cytomegalovirus exposure and HLA in healthy donors. The PCR made use of 60 Vbeta and 13 Jbeta primers. Produced via immunoSEQ multiplex PCR; TCRdb's table is partial and in-frame only. The repertoire holds 150,000 to 200,000 clones, with 79% as singletons. Sequencing used PBMCs. This clonotype originated in a girl aged 10 to 17 in good health and CMV-seropositive. The chain combines TRBV2 with TRBJ2-7, with 11 bases identical to TRBD1. CDR3 amino acids: CASRGTGGEQYF. CDR3 bases: TGTGCCAGCAGGGGGACAGGGGGAGAGCAGTACTTC.